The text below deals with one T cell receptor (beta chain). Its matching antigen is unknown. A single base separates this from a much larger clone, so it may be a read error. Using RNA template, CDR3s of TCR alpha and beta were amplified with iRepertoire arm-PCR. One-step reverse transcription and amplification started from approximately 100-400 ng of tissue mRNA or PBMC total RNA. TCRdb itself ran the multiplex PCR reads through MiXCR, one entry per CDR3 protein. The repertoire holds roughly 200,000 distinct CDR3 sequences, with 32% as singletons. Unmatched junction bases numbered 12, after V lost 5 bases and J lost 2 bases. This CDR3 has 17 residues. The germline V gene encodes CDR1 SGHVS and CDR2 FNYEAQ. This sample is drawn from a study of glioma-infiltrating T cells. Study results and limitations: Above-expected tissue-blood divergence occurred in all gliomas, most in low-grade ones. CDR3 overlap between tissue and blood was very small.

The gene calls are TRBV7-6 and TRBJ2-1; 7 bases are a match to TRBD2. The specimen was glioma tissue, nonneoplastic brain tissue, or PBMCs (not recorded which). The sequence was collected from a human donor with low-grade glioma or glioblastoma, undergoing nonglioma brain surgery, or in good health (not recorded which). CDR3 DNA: TGTGCCAGCAGCCCGACGGCTAGAGGGACTACCTACAATGAGCAGTTCTTC. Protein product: CASSPTARGTTYNEQFF.